This TCR beta chain appears in the sequencing data of a study of OX40 agonist ivuxolimab in advanced cancers. The wider study: Dose-escalation subjects each had hepatocellular carcinoma, melanoma, renal cell or head and neck cancer.

Data came from immunoSEQ multiplex PCR; TCRdb stores just in-frame clones and leaves some out. The sample includes about 44,000 clones, approximately 80% seen only once; the top ten take roughly a tenth. CDR3 size: 16 residues. The germline V and J ends were trimmed by 1 base and 4 bases, with 16 bases remaining between them. From germline, CDR1 is SGHDN and CDR2 FVKESK. The chain recombines TRBV14 with TRBJ1-2, with a tentative D call TRBD1 (5 bases). Sample: CD4+ or CD8+ T cells sorted from blood, taken in a trial of the OX40 agonist ivuxolimab. This TCR was sampled from an adult with an advanced solid tumor such as melanoma, head and neck, liver or kidney cancer. CDR3 nucleotide sequence: TGTGCCAGCAGCCAAGTAGGCAGGGAACTCCTCTATGGCTACACCTTC. It translates to CASSQVGRELLYGYTF.